The 6 T cell receptor beta chains reported below all come from one sample, sequenced in a study of T cell changes during pregnancy in multiple sclerosis (dated by TCRdb to between 2018 and 2020). To prepare the library, the immunoSEQ multiplex PCR assay was applied. The clones in this table, taken by TCRdb from immuneACCESS, are in-frame only. Not every clone is retained; where verified, under half of the shortfall comes from an unresolved V gene, and the cause of the rest is unknown. Present in this sample are some 48,000 clones, around 91% of which were seen just once. In total, the top ten clones hold around 7.9% of the sample. The material sequenced was CD8+ T cells from peripheral blood mononuclear cells, taken in the second trimester of pregnancy. Every receptor here comes from a female donor with multiple sclerosis, enrolled in a pregnancy study.

The chain uses TRBV23-1 and TRBJ1-1; D uncertain. Being an ORF, TRBV23-1 has a function that is uncertain. The CDR3 has 13 amino acids. V was shortened by 6 bases and J by 3 bases, with 11 bases between the two germline ends. DNA for the CDR3: TGCGCCAGCAGGAGGAGTGGTCACACTGAAGCTTTCTTT. This gives the protein CASRRSGHTEAFF.

V and J are TRBV9 and TRBJ2-5; 15 bases map to TRBD2. The J segment lost 4 bases and the V segment lost 4 bases, leaving 5 bases of the junction unmatched. Germline assignment: CDR1 SGDLS and CDR2 YYNGEE. The CDR3 length is 16 residues. The CDR3 sequence: CASSPGLAGGLETQYF. As DNA, the CDR3 is TGTGCCAGCAGCCCTGGACTAGCGGGGGGGCTAGAGACCCAGTACTTC.

The chain links TRBV28 to TRBJ2-3, with 12 bases that match TRBD2. Germline lookup yields CDR1 MDHEN and CDR2 SYDVKM. There are 18 residues in the CDR3. V shed 2 bases, J shed 3 bases, and the junction held 9 bases outside the gene matches. The chain's CDR3 is CASSLASSGGALTDTQYF. As DNA, the CDR3 is TGTGCCAGCAGTTTAGCGTCTAGCGGGGGGGCTCTAACAGATACGCAGTATTTT.

This clone has just one count. V and J are TRBV29-1 and TRBJ1-1; D perhaps matches TRBD1 (5 bases). V was cut by 7 bases and J by 0 bases, with 12 bases left in between. The CDR3 is 13 residues long. Germline V gene sequence: CDR1 SQVTM, CDR2 ANQGSEA. This chain's CDR3 is CSASGGMNTEAFF. The DNA of the CDR3 is TGCAGCGCTTCGGGGGGGATGAACACTGAAGCTTTCTTT.

This chain uses TRBV7-8 with TRBJ1-1; tentative D call: TRBD1 (5 bases). Trimming removed 5 bases at V and 3 bases at J, with 19 bases between. Germline CDR1 SGHVS, CDR2 FQNEAQ. This CDR3 is 16 amino acids long. The CDR3 nucleotides are TGTGCCAGCAGCCCCACGGCGGGGCAGGTCTACACTGAAGCTTTCTTT. It encodes CASSPTAGQVYTEAFF.

The chain joins TRBV19 to TRBJ2-1; D may be TRBD2 (6 bases). Germline-derived CDR1 and CDR2 are LNHDA and SQIVND (reference sequence). The CDR3 is 14 residues long. Trimming took off 3 bases at V and 2 bases at J, with 8 bases between the two ends. CDR3 bases: TGTGCCAGTAGTATTGGAGGGGCCTACAATGAGCAGTTCTTC. Protein: CASSIGGAYNEQFF.